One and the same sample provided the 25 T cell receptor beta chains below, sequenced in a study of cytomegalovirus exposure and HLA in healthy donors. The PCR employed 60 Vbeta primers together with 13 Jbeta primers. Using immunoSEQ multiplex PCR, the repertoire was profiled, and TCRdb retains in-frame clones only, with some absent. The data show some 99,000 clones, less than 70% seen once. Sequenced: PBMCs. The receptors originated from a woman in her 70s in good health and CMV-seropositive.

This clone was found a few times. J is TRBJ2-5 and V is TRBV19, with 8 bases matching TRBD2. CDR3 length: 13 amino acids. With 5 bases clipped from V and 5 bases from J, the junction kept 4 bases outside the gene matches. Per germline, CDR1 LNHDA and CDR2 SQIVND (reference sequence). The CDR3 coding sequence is TGTGCCAGTAGTTCGGGACTAGGCGAGACCCAGTACTTC. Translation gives CASSSGLGETQYF.

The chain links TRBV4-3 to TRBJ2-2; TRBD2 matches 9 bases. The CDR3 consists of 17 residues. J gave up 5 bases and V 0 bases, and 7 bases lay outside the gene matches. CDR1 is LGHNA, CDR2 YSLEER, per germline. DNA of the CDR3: TGCGCCAGCAGCCAAGATCCCCCTAGCGGGGCAACCGGGGAGCTGTTTTTT. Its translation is CASSQDPPSGATGELFF.

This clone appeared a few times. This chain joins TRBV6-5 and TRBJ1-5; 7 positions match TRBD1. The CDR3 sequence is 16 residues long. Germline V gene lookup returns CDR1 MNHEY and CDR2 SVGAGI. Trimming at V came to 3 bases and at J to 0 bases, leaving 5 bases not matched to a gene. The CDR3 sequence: CASSYTGAHSNQPQHF. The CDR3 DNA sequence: TGTGCCAGCAGTTATACAGGGGCTCATAGCAATCAGCCCCAGCATTTT.

The CDR3 loop is CASSLADRVYEQYF. DNA for the CDR3: TGTGCCAGCAGCCTCGCAGACAGAGTCTACGAGCAGTACTTC. This sequence joins TRBV7-3 and TRBJ2-7; D possibly corresponds to TRBD1 (5 bases). V was pared by 5 bases and J by 3 bases, with 14 bases between. The CDR3 covers 14 residues. Germline V gene lookup returns CDR1 SGHTA and CDR2 FQGTGA.

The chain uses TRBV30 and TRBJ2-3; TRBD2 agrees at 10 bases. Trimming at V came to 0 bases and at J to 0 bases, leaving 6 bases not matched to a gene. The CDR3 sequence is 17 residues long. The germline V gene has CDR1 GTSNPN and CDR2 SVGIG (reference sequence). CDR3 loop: CAWSVLSSGGSTDTQYF. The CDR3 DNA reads TGTGCCTGGAGTGTCCTATCTAGCGGGGGTAGCACAGATACGCAGTATTTT.

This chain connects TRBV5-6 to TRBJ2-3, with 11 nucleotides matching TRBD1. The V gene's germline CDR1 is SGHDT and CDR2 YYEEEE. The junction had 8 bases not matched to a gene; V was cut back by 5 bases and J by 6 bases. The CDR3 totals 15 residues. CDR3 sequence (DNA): TGTGCCAGCAGAAGGGGACAGGGGGAGTACGATACGCAGTATTTT. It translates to CASRRGQGEYDTQYF.

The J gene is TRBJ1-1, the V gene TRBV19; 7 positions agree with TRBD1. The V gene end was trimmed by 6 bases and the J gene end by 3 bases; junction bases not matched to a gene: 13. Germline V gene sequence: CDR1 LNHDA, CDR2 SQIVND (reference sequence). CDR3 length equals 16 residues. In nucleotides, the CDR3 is TGTGCCAGTAGCACAGGGGCTCTTGGTCGTCACACTGAAGCTTTCTTT. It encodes CASSTGALGRHTEAFF.

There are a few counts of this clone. CDR3 DNA: TGTGCCAGCAGCTTATCCCCAGGGTTGGTCGACGAGCAGTACTTC. Translated, it gives CASSLSPGLVDEQYF. This chain joins TRBV7-2 and TRBJ2-7; tentatively, D is TRBD1 (5 bases). The V and J ends lost 2 bases and 5 bases respectively, with 16 bases between them. This CDR3 contains 15 residues. Germline assignment: CDR1 SGHTA and CDR2 FQGNSA.

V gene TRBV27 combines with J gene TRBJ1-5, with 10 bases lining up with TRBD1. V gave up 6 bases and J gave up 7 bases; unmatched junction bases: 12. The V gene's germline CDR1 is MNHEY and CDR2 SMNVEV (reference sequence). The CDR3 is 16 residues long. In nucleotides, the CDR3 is TGTGCCAGCAGCCCCGCCGGACAGGGGGGAGACCAGCCCCAGCATTTT. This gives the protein CASSPAGQGGDQPQHF.

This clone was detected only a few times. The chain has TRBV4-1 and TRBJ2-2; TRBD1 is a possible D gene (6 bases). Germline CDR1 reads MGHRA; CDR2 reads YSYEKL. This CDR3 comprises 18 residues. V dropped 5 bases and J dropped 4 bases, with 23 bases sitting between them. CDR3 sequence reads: CASSGTHRAGWGTGELFF. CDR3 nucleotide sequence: TGCGCCAGCAGCGGGACGCACAGGGCAGGGTGGGGCACCGGGGAGCTGTTTTTT.

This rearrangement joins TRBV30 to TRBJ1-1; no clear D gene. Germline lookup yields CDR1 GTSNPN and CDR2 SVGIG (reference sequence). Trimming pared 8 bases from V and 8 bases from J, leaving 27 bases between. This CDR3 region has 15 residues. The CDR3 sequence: CALEGLVPNFREAFF. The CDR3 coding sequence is TGTGCCCTGGAGGGATTGGTGCCTAACTTTCGGGAAGCTTTCTTT.

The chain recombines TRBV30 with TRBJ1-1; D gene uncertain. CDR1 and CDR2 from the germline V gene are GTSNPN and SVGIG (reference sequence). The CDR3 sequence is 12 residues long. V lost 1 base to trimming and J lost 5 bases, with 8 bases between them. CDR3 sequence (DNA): TGTGCCTGGAGTGCAGAATTTACTGAAGCTTTCTTT. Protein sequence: CAWSAEFTEAFF.

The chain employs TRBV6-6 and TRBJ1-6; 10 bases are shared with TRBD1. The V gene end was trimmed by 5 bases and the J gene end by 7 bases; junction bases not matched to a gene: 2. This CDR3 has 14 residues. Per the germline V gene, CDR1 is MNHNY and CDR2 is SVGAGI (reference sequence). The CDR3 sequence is CASSGDRGNSPLHF. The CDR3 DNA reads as TGTGCCAGCAGTGGGGACAGGGGAAATTCACCCCTCCACTTT.

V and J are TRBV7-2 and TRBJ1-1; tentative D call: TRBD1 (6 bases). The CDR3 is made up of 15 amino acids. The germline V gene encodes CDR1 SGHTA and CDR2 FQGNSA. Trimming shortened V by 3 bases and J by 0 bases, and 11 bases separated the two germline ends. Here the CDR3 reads CASSLAGTLNTEAFF. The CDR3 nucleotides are TGTGCCAGCAGCTTGGCCGGGACACTGAACACTGAAGCTTTCTTT.

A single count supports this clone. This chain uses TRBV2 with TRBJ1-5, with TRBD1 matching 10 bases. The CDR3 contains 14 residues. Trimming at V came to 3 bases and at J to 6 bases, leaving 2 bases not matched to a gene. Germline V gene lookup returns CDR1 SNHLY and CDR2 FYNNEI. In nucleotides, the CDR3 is TGTGCCAGCAGTGAGACAGGGGGCGGTCAGCCCCAGCATTTT. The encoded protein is CASSETGGGQPQHF.

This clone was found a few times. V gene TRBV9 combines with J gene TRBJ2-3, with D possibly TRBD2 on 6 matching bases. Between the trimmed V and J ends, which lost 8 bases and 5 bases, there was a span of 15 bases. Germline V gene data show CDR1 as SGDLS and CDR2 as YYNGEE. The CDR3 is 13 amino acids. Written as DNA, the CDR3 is TGTGCCAGTGCGCTGGGACTGGGAGATACGCAGTATTTT. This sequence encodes CASALGLGDTQYF.

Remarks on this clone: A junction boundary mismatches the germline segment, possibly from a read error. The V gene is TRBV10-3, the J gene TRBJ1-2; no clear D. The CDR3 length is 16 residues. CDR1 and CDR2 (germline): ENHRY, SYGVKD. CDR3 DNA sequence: TGTGCCAGCAGTGAAGCGCGGTATTGGTCTAACTATGGCTACACCTTC. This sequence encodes CASSEARYWSNYGYTF.

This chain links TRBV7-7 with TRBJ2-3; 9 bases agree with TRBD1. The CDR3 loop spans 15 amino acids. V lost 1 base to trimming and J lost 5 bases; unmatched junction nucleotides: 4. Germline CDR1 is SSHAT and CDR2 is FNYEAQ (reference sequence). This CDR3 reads CASSLEGTGLDTQYF. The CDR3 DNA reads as TGTGCCAGCAGCTTAGAGGGGACAGGGTTAGATACGCAGTATTTT. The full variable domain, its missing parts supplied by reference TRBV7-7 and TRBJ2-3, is GAGVSQSPRYKVTKRGQDVTLRCDPISSHATLYWYQQALGQGPEFLTYFNYEAQPDKSGLPSDRFSAERPEGSISTLTIQRTEQRDSAMYRCASSLEGTGLDTQYFGPGTRLTVL.

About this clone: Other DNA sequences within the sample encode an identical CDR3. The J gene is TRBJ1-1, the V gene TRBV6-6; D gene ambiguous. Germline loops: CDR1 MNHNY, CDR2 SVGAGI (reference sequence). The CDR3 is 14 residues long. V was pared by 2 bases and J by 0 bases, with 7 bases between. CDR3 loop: CASSYGQLNTEAFF. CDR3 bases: TGTGCCAGCAGTTACGGGCAGCTGAACACTGAAGCTTTCTTT.

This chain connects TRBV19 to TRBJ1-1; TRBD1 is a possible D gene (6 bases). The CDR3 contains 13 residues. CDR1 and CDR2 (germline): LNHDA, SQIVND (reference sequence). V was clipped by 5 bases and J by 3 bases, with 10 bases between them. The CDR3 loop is CASSVQGYTEAFF. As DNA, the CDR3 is TGTGCCAGTAGTGTACAGGGATACACTGAAGCTTTCTTT.

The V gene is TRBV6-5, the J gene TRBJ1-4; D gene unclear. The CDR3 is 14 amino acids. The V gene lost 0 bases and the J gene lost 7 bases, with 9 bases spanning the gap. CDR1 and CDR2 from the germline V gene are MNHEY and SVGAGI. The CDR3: CASSYSEGGEKLFF. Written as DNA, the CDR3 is TGTGCCAGCAGTTACTCCGAGGGTGGTGAAAAACTGTTTTTT.

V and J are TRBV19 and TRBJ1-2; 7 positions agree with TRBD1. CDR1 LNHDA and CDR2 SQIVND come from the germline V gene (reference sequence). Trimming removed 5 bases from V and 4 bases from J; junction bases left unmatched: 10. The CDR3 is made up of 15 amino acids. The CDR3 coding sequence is TGTGCCAGTAGTGATCCGGGACAGCTCCTCTATGGCTACACCTTC. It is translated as CASSDPGQLLYGYTF.

CDR3 nucleotide sequence: TGCGCCAGCAGTGAGAACAGGGGAGGTGAGACCCAGTACTTC. Amino acid sequence: CASSENRGGETQYF. The gene calls are TRBV10-1 and TRBJ2-5; D possibly corresponds to TRBD1 (7 bases). Trimming shortened V by 2 bases and J by 5 bases, and 12 bases separated the two germline ends. In germline, CDR1 is WNHNN, CDR2 SYGVQD (reference sequence). The length of the CDR3 is 14 residues.

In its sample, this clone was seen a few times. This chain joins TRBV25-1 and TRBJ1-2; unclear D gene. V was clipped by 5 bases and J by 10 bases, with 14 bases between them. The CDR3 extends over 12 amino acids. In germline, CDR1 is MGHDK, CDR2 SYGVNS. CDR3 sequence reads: CASSLTGSVYTF. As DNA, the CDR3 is TGTGCCAGCAGTCTGACGGGATCTGTCTACACCTTC.

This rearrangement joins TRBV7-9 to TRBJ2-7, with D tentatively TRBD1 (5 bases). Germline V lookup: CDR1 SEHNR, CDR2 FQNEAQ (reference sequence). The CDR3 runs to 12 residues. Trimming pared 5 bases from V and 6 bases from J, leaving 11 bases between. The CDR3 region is CASSGDSSEQYF. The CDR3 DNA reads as TGTGCCAGCAGCGGAGACAGTTCCGAGCAGTACTTC.